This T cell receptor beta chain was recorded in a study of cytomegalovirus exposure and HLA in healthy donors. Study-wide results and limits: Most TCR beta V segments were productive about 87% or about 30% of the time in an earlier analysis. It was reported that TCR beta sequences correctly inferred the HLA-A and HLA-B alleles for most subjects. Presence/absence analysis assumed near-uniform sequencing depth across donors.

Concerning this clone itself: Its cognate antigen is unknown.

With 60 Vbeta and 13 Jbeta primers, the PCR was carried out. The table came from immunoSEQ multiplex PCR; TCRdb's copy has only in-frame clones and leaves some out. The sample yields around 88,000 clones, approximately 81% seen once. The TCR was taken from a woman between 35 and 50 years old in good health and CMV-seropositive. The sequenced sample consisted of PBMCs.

CDR3 in DNA: TGTGCCAGCAGTTACTTCAGCGGCAGCACAGATACGCAGTATTTT. Its translation: CASSYFSGSTDTQYF. The chain links TRBV6-5 to TRBJ2-3; weak D call: TRBD2 (5 bases). Germline V gene lookup returns CDR1 MNHEY and CDR2 SVGAGI. This CDR3 comprises 15 residues. The V end was cut by 1 base, the J end by 0 bases, with 8 bases between.